Each of the 23 T cell receptor beta chains below was sequenced from the same sample in a study of technical replicates of blood from several donors. The table came from immunoSEQ multiplex PCR; TCRdb's copy has only in-frame clones and leaves some out. The repertoire holds approximately 81,000 clones, with around 96% as singletons. The sequenced sample consisted of T cells isolated from PBMCs. The receptors here all came from a human donor in good health.

This clone was recorded only once. The gene calls are TRBV6-4 and TRBJ1-4, with TRBD1 matching over 7 bases. V was clipped by 6 bases and J by 6 bases; unmatched bases: 7. The CDR3 is 14 amino acids. Germline V gene data show CDR1 as MRHNA and CDR2 as SNTAGT. The CDR3 here is CASSLRDRHEKLFF. DNA of the CDR3: TGTGCCAGCAGCCTCCGGGACAGACATGAAAAACTGTTTTTT.

The chain combines TRBV28 with TRBJ2-7; D unclear. Germline V gene lookup returns CDR1 MDHEN and CDR2 SYDVKM. This CDR3 is 15 amino acids long. V was shortened by 6 bases and J by 1 base, with 16 bases between the two germline ends. The CDR3 DNA reads as TGTGCCAGCAGGGAGATTACAAAAACATCCTACGAGCAGTACTTC. Translation: CASREITKTSYEQYF. The whole variable domain, filled in from reference TRBV28 and TRBJ2-7, reads DVKVTQSSRYLVKRTGEKVFLECVQDMDHENMFWYRQDPGLGLRLIYFSYDVKMKEKGDIPEGYSVSREKKERFSLILESASTNQTSMYLCASREITKTSYEQYFGPGTRLTVT.

This chain links TRBV5-4 with TRBJ2-2, with a possible D match to TRBD1 (5 bases). Germline CDR1 SGHNT, CDR2 YYREEE (reference sequence). The CDR3 length is 15 residues. V was pared by 4 bases and J by 1 base, with 11 bases between. CDR3 protein: CASSRGHQNTGELFF. The CDR3 DNA reads TGTGCCAGCAGCCGCGGACACCAGAACACCGGGGAGCTGTTTTTT.

J is TRBJ1-5 and V is TRBV2; 9 nucleotides line up with TRBD1. J was trimmed by 6 bases and V by 5 bases; bases with no gene match: 5. The CDR3 has 14 amino acids. Germline values: CDR1 SNHLY, CDR2 FYNNEI. This CDR3 reads CASSTGQGIQPQHF. In nucleotides, the CDR3 is TGTGCCAGCAGTACGGGACAGGGAATTCAGCCCCAGCATTTT. Full variable domain (rest looked up from reference TRBV2 and TRBJ1-5): EPEVTQTPSHQVTQMGQEVILRCVPISNHLYFYWYRQILGQKVEFLVSFYNNEISEKSEIFDDQFSVERPDGSNFTLKIRSTKLEDSAMYFCASSTGQGIQPQHFGDGTRLSIL.

The chain couples TRBV11-2 to TRBJ1-6, with no clear D. V gave up 1 base and J gave up 4 bases, with 5 bases separating them. The CDR3 covers 14 residues. Germline V lookup: CDR1 SGHAT, CDR2 FQNNGV. The CDR3 region has the DNA TGTGCCAGCAGCTTAGGAGGATATAATTCACCCCTCCACTTT. It yields the protein CASSLGGYNSPLHF.

The chain carries TRBV15 and TRBJ1-2; the D gene is possibly TRBD1 (6 bases). This CDR3 has 14 amino acids. V lost 1 base and J 1 base, leaving 7 bases between the germline ends. Per the germline V gene, CDR1 is LNHNV and CDR2 is YYDKDF (reference sequence). DNA of the CDR3: TGTGCCACCAGCAGAGCACAGGGTAACTATGGCTACACCTTC. As protein: CATSRAQGNYGYTF.

The chain joins TRBV28 to TRBJ2-1; 7 bases map to TRBD2. The CDR3 is 13 amino acids. The V segment lost 6 bases and the J segment 7 bases; nucleotides outside the gene matches: 6. In germline, CDR1 is MDHEN, CDR2 SYDVKM. CDR3 bases: TGTGCCAGCAGCCCCGGACTAGTGAATGAGCAGTTCTTC. This sequence encodes CASSPGLVNEQFF.

The rearrangement joins TRBV7-9 to TRBJ1-1, with D uncertain. Looked up from germline, CDR1 is SEHNR and CDR2 is FQNEAQ (reference sequence). Trimming removed 1 base at V and 1 base at J, with 10 bases between. The CDR3 runs to 15 residues. In DNA form, the CDR3 reads TGTGCCAGCAGCTTAGGGATGGCAGGGAACACTGAAGCTTTCTTT. The encoded protein is CASSLGMAGNTEAFF.

The CDR3 protein is CASSPQRSSNQPQHF. DNA for the CDR3: TGTGCCAGCAGTCCACAGAGAAGTAGCAATCAGCCCCAGCATTTT. The chain uses TRBV6-5 and TRBJ1-5; D gene unclear. Germline CDR1 and CDR2: MNHEY and SVGAGI. Deletions cut 5 bases from V and 0 bases from J, with 11 bases between. The CDR3 is 15 amino acids.

The gene calls are TRBV6-5 and TRBJ1-1; D is possibly TRBD1 (6 bases). Germline CDR1 MNHEY, CDR2 SVGAGI. V was pared by 0 bases and J by 5 bases, with 10 bases between. The CDR3 has 14 residues. The CDR3, as DNA: TGTGCCAGCAGTTACTCGTACAGGGCAACTGAAGCTTTCTTT. It is translated as CASSYSYRATEAFF.

The J gene is TRBJ2-7, the V gene TRBV7-9; TRBD2 agrees at 7 bases. The germline CDR1 and CDR2 sequences are SEHNR and FQNEAQ (reference sequence). The ends lost 5 bases at V and 3 bases at J; junction bases unmatched: 1. The CDR3 contains 12 residues. The CDR3 DNA sequence: TGTGCCAGCAGCGCGGGAGTCTACGAGCAGTACTTC. Its protein is CASSAGVYEQYF.

The V call is TRBV29-1, the J call TRBJ1-1; TRBD1 aligns across 7 bases. With V trimmed by 6 bases and J by 11 bases, 9 bases remained unmatched. The CDR3 is made up of 11 amino acids. Germline lookup yields CDR1 SQVTM and CDR2 ANQGSEA. This chain's CDR3 is CSVDRTVGAFF. CDR3 coding DNA: TGCAGCGTGGACAGGACGGTGGGGGCTTTCTTT.

The chain has TRBV29-1 and TRBJ2-7; 11 positions agree with TRBD1. This CDR3 region has 17 residues. V shed 6 bases and J 2 bases; nucleotides not matched to a gene: 15. Germline CDR1 reads SQVTM; CDR2 reads ANQGSEA. The CDR3 loop is CSVQKNTGQGDPYEQYF. CDR3 DNA: TGCAGCGTCCAAAAAAACACGGGACAGGGGGACCCCTACGAGCAGTACTTC.

V gene TRBV5-1 combines with J gene TRBJ2-3, with D maybe TRBD1 (5 bases). Germline CDR1 is SGHRS and CDR2 is YFSETQ. V dropped 4 bases and J dropped 1 base, with 16 bases sitting between them. The CDR3 totals 16 residues. In DNA form, the CDR3 reads TGCGCCAGCAGCAAGGACACGACCCTTGGCACAGATACGCAGTATTTT. It codes for CASSKDTTLGTDTQYF.

This rearrangement joins TRBV28 to TRBJ1-5, with D tentatively TRBD1 (6 bases). The V end was cut by 3 bases, the J end by 6 bases, with 15 bases between. The CDR3 spans 15 residues. In germline, CDR1 is MDHEN, CDR2 SYDVKM. CDR3 coding DNA: TGTGCCAGCAGTTTTACAGGGAAGGCGGGTCAGCCCCAGCATTTT. Amino acid sequence: CASSFTGKAGQPQHF.

V and J are TRBV28 and TRBJ2-7; TRBD2 might be the D (6 bases). The CDR3 covers 14 residues. CDR1 is MDHEN, CDR2 SYDVKM, per germline. The V and J ends lost 7 bases and 2 bases respectively, with 15 bases between them. The CDR3 sequence is CASKMAGTPYEQYF. DNA for the CDR3: TGTGCCAGCAAGATGGCAGGGACTCCCTACGAGCAGTACTTC.

The gene calls are TRBV6-1 and TRBJ1-5; a possible D gene is TRBD1 (5 bases). V dropped 8 bases and J dropped 4 bases, with 12 bases sitting between them. CDR3 size: 13 residues. Germline assignment: CDR1 MNHNS and CDR2 SASEGT. CDR3 DNA: TGTGCCAGCCAAAGGGGAAGTAATCAGCCCCAGCATTTT. Translation gives CASQRGSNQPQHF.

The chain is built from TRBV5-1 and TRBJ2-2, with TRBD1 matching over 7 bases. The V segment lost 4 bases and the J segment 7 bases; nucleotides outside the gene matches: 10. CDR3 length: 15 amino acids. Germline V gives CDR1 SGHRS, CDR2 YFSETQ. CDR3 amino acids: CASSIDRVVVGELFF. In DNA form, the CDR3 reads TGCGCCAGCAGCATCGACAGGGTTGTGGTCGGGGAGCTGTTTTTT.

The V gene is TRBV4-1, the J gene TRBJ1-3; the D is unclear. V dropped 0 bases and J dropped 8 bases, with 5 bases sitting between them. Germline V gene data show CDR1 as MGHRA and CDR2 as YSYEKL. This CDR3 is 12 amino acids long. Here the CDR3 reads CASSQDTYTIYF. The CDR3 coding sequence is TGCGCCAGCAGCCAAGATACATACACCATATATTTT.

This clone was counted a single time. The chain has TRBV5-1 and TRBJ2-7, with 13 bases lining up with TRBD2. V gave up 4 bases and J gave up 3 bases; unmatched junction bases: 7. The germline CDR1 and CDR2 sequences are SGHRS and YFSETQ. The CDR3 totals 16 residues. CDR3 in amino acids: CASSSKGLAGIYEQYF. CDR3 coding DNA: TGCGCCAGCAGCAGTAAGGGACTAGCGGGAATCTACGAGCAGTACTTC. Full variable domain (missing parts from reference TRBV5-1 and TRBJ2-7): KAGVTQTPRYLIKTRGQQVTLSCSPISGHRSVSWYQQTPGQGLQFLFEYFSETQRNKGNFPGRFSGRQFSNSRSEMNVSTLELGDSALYLCASSSKGLAGIYEQYFGPGTRLTVT.

This clone has only one observation. The J gene is TRBJ1-1, the V gene TRBV10-3; D is ambiguous. Trimming removed 2 bases at V and 1 base at J, with 8 bases between. The CDR3 has 14 residues. The germline CDR1 and CDR2 sequences are ENHRY and SYGVKD. CDR3 region: CAISEGGANTEAFF. The CDR3 DNA reads TGTGCCATCAGTGAGGGAGGAGCGAACACTGAAGCTTTCTTT.

Remarks on this clone: The CDR3 ends on some other residue instead of the conserved phenylalanine or tryptophan, so this is likely a read error. Because the CDR3's place on the DNA is in doubt, the DNA is left out and the CDR3 is given as listed by TCRdb. The genes are TRBV7-8 and TRBJ2-7; TRBD1, the table's D call, was not compared with the DNA. Including both end residues, the CDR3 is 9 amino acids long. Germline CDR1 is SGHVS and CDR2 is FQNEAQ. The CDR3 reads CASSPDRVL.

The V call is TRBV4-1, the J call TRBJ2-1, with D possibly being TRBD1 (7 bases). Trimming pared 1 base from V and 7 bases from J, leaving 17 bases between. The CDR3 is 16 residues long. The germline CDR1 and CDR2 sequences are MGHRA and YSYEKL. This chain's CDR3 is CASSQVGGGPGNEQFF. In DNA form, the CDR3 reads TGCGCCAGCAGCCAAGTAGGAGGGGGCCCAGGGAATGAGCAGTTCTTC.